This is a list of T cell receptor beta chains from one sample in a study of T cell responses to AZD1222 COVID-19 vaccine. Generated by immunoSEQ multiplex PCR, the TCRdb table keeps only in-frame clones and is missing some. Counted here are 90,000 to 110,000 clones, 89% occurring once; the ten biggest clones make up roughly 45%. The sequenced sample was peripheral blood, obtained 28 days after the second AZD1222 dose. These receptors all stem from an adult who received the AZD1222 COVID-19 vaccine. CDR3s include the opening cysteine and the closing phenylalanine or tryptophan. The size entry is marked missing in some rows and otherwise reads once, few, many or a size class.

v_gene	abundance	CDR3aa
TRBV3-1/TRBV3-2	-	CASSPTDIPRGDTGELFF
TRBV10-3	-	CAISETPSTYNEQFF
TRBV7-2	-	CASSFFGRGRVEGFF
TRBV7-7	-	CASSSGPYEQYF
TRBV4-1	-	CASSLPGTGNDFF
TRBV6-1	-	CASSEMNRVGEQYF
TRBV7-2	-	CASSLNLENQPQHF
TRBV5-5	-	CASSLGAGTGVYGYTF
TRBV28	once	CASSLRQGAPGADTQYF
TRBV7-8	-	CASSLVRRATDTQYF
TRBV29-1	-	CSGKQGTYEQYF
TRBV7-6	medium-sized	CASSPEAGAERTQYF
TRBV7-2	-	CASSFPGTSGEETQYF
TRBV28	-	CASSSTKPPYEQYF
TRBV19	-	CASSIGGAANTEAFF
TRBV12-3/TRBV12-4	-	CASSPGGTYEQYF
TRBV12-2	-	CASRLGGTLYGYTF
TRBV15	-	CATSSTQGSQPQHF
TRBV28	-	CASTTYTEAFF
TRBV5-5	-	CASSWAATALNQPQHF
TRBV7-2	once	CASSLDRGGGGYTF
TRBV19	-	CASSRDKIGEQYF
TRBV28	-	CASRGHEKLFF
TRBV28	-	CASRGPGGASGNTIYF